Listed below are T cell receptor beta chains from one sample, sequenced in a study of cytomegalovirus exposure and HLA in healthy donors. Clones were read by immunoSEQ multiplex PCR, and TCRdb kept only the in-frame ones, dropping some. Of about 96,000 clones in the sample, under 85% were seen once. Source material: PBMCs. These receptors came from a woman in her 70s in good health and CMV-seropositive. CDR3s include the opening cysteine and the closing phenylalanine or tryptophan. The order of the fields is V gene, J gene, clone size, CDR3 protein. Size tells how often a clone was seen (once, few, many) or the class of an expanded clone, and some rows leave it out.

V: TRBV4-2
J: TRBJ2-3
size: NA
CDR3: CASSQAPGQGTDTQYF

V: TRBV5-4
J: TRBJ2-4
size: few
CDR3: CASSPDLAGVQYF

V: TRBV5-1
J: TRBJ1-2
size: few
CDR3: CASSLTRGNYGYTF

V: TRBV28
J: TRBJ1-6
size: few
CDR3: CASRYFRGPRTYSPLHF

V: TRBV2
J: TRBJ1-1
size: NA
CDR3: CASSGSDRNTEAFF

V: TRBV11-2
J: TRBJ2-2
size: NA
CDR3: CASSLVWGDTGELFF

V: TRBV7-2
J: TRBJ1-2
size: NA
CDR3: CASRYDRAGVYGYTF

V: TRBV5-1
J: TRBJ2-7
size: NA
CDR3: CASSWGQGRAYEQYF

V: TRBV7-9
J: TRBJ1-5
size: once
CDR3: CASSLADRGGNQPQHF

V: TRBV6-1
J: TRBJ2-7
size: NA
CDR3: CASRAGIGYEQYF

V: TRBV5-1
J: TRBJ2-3
size: few
CDR3: CASSPSTDTQYF

V: TRBV2
J: TRBJ1-1
size: NA
CDR3: CASRVDRNTEAFF

V: TRBV4-1
J: TRBJ2-7
size: NA
CDR3: CASSQDPGQGTREQYF

V: TRBV27
J: TRBJ1-1
size: NA
CDR3: CASSFQGTGTNTEAFF

V: TRBV7-3
J: TRBJ2-2
size: NA
CDR3: CASSLGWTSNTGELFF